These 27 T cell receptor beta chains were all obtained from the same sample, sequenced in a study of shared clonotypes between healthy human individuals (dated by TCRdb to the early 2020s). The method behind the library was the immunoSEQ multiplex PCR assay. Sourced from immuneACCESS, this table was stored by TCRdb with only in-frame sequences that have V and J called. A share of the clones is absent; for the studies checked, an unresolved V gene accounts for under half, and the remainder has no known explanation. The sample includes millions of clones, with around nine tenths observed a single time. Around 0.15% of the sample belongs to the ten largest clones. The material sequenced was naive CD4+ T cells sorted from blood. Taken with the paper, the label for cell subset or site translates to: CD45RA+ positively selected. These receptors all stem from a man aged 18 to 29 in good health.

This rearrangement joins TRBV5-1 to TRBJ2-3, with D unresolved. Trimming took off 4 bases at V and 0 bases at J, with 12 bases between the two ends. CDR3 size: 15 residues. Germline CDR1 and CDR2: SGHRS and YFSETQ. The CDR3 loop reads CASSGYKTSTDTQYF. The DNA of the CDR3 is TGCGCCAGCAGCGGTTACAAAACTAGCACAGATACGCAGTATTTT.

This clone came up once. The chain employs TRBV10-3 and TRBJ2-5; D remains ambiguous. V lost 2 bases and J 0 bases, leaving 7 bases between the germline ends. CDR1 and CDR2 from the germline V gene are ENHRY and SYGVKD. CDR3 length: 14 amino acids. The CDR3 DNA sequence: TGTGCCATCAGTGAGCCGGGCCACCAAGAGACCCAGTACTTC. This encodes CAISEPGHQETQYF.

The chain uses TRBV18 and TRBJ1-4; 10 bases map to TRBD1. Germline V lookup: CDR1 KGHSH, CDR2 LQKENI. The CDR3 runs 14 residues. Trimming removed 3 bases from V and 7 bases from J; junction bases left unmatched: 2. The CDR3 protein is CASSPRDRGEKLFF. The CDR3 region has the DNA TGTGCCAGCTCACCGCGGGACAGGGGTGAAAAACTGTTTTTT.

The chain couples TRBV6-5 to TRBJ2-7; 9 bases are shared with TRBD1. The CDR3 runs to 13 residues. J was trimmed by 5 bases and V by 4 bases; bases with no gene match: 3. Per germline, CDR1 MNHEY and CDR2 SVGAGI. The DNA for the CDR3 is TGTGCCAGCAGTTTGGACAGGGGAAACGAGCAGTACTTC. Residues: CASSLDRGNEQYF.

J is TRBJ2-3 and V is TRBV7-2; 9 bases line up with TRBD2. CDR3 length equals 15 residues. Trimming removed 5 bases from V and 7 bases from J; junction bases left unmatched: 10. Germline lookup yields CDR1 SGHTA and CDR2 FQGNSA. This CDR3 reads CASSPQSAGGYTQYF. Written as DNA, the CDR3 is TGTGCCAGCAGCCCCCAATCAGCGGGGGGTTATACGCAGTATTTT. Looking up the rest from reference TRBV7-2 and TRBJ2-3 gives the full variable domain: GAGVSQSPSNKVTEKGKDVELRCDPISGHTALYWYRQSLGQGLEFLIYFQGNSAPDKSGLPSDRFSAERTGGSVSTLTIQRTQQEDSAVYLCASSPQSAGGYTQYFGPGTRLTVL.

The chain is built from TRBV5-1 and TRBJ2-3; D gene ambiguous. This CDR3 has 14 residues. The germline V gene encodes CDR1 SGHRS and CDR2 YFSETQ. The V and J ends lost 4 bases and 2 bases respectively, with 11 bases between them. CDR3 nucleotides: TGCGCCAGCAGCCCGGGCTCCAACACAGATACGCAGTATTTT. It yields the protein CASSPGSNTDTQYF.

The chain carries TRBV19 and TRBJ2-6; 11 nucleotides line up with TRBD1. The germline V gene has CDR1 LNHDA and CDR2 SQIVND (reference sequence). The trim removed 1 base at V and 2 bases at J, leaving 4 bases unmatched. The CDR3 covers 18 residues. CDR3 nucleotides: TGTGCCAGTAGTATAGCTGGGACAGGGGGTACTGGGGCCAACGTCCTGACTTTC. This gives the protein CASSIAGTGGTGANVLTF. Complete variable domain (other parts from reference TRBV19 and TRBJ2-6): DGGITQSPKYLFRKEGQNVTLSCEQNLNHDAMYWYRQDPGQGLRLIYYSQIVNDFQKGDIAEGYSVSREKKESFPLTVTSAQKNPTAFYLCASSIAGTGGTGANVLTFGAGSRLTVL.

The chain carries TRBV30 and TRBJ1-5; D is unresolved. The V and J ends lost 3 bases and 4 bases respectively, with 13 bases between them. CDR3 length equals 14 residues. CDR1 and CDR2 from the germline V gene are GTSNPN and SVGIG (reference sequence). This CDR3 is CAWRLPGGNQPQHF. In nucleotides, the CDR3 is TGTGCCTGGAGACTGCCGGGAGGAAATCAGCCCCAGCATTTT.

V gene TRBV29-1 combines with J gene TRBJ1-1, with unresolved D. V was cut by 7 bases and J by 0 bases, with 12 bases left in between. The CDR3 runs to 13 residues. CDR1 and CDR2 from the germline V gene are SQVTM and ANQGSEA. The chain's CDR3 is CSAVVGLNTEAFF. The CDR3 DNA reads as TGCAGCGCCGTAGTAGGATTGAACACTGAAGCTTTCTTT.

Notes on this clone: The junction and the germline gene differ at one end; a read error may be behind it. The gene calls are TRBV7-7 and TRBJ2-2; 8 bases map to TRBD1. This CDR3 spans 14 amino acids. Germline CDR1 SSHAT, CDR2 FNYEAQ (reference sequence). The CDR3 spells CASSLQGVTGELFF. The CDR3 coding sequence is TGTGCTAGCAGCTTACAGGGGGTAACCGGGGAGCTGTTTTTT. Variable domain in full (rest from reference TRBV7-7 and TRBJ2-2): GAGVSQSPRYKVTKRGQDVTLRCDPISSHATLYWYQQALGQGPEFLTYFNYEAQPDKSGLPSDRFSAERPEGSISTLTIQRTEQRDSAMYRCASSLQGVTGELFFGEGSRLTVL.

The chain carries TRBV5-1 and TRBJ2-1; no definite D call. CDR1 is SGHRS, CDR2 YFSETQ, per germline. This CDR3 region has 16 residues. V was shortened by 4 bases and J by 7 bases, with 21 bases between the two germline ends. The CDR3, as DNA: TGCGCCAGCAGCGGACGACGGATGATAGCTGTAAATGAGCAGTTCTTC. This encodes CASSGRRMIAVNEQFF.

The chain couples TRBV27 to TRBJ1-2; TRBD1 agrees at 10 bases. Germline assignment: CDR1 MNHEY and CDR2 SMNVEV (reference sequence). This CDR3 region has 17 residues. V lost 6 bases, J lost 3 bases, and 13 bases stayed unmatched. Here the CDR3 DNA reads TGTGCCAGCAGGTCAGGGACAGGGGATGCCCTCGACTATGGCTACACCTTC. Residues: CASRSGTGDALDYGYTF.

The sample holds one count of this clone. This chain uses TRBV6-5 with TRBJ1-2, with D perhaps matching TRBD1 (6 bases). The CDR3 has 15 amino acids. V was pared by 4 bases and J by 4 bases, with 16 bases between. CDR1 and CDR2 (germline): MNHEY, SVGAGI. CDR3: CASSSDRQVIYGYTF. The DNA for the CDR3 is TGTGCCAGCAGTTCCGACAGACAGGTTATCTATGGCTACACCTTC.

The chain links TRBV27 to TRBJ2-7; D perhaps matches TRBD2 (5 bases). Deletions cut 4 bases from V and 0 bases from J, with 13 bases between. From germline, CDR1 is MNHEY and CDR2 SMNVEV (reference sequence). The CDR3 loop spans 15 amino acids. The CDR3 reads CASSSAAGGSYEQYF. The CDR3 DNA sequence: TGTGCCAGCAGTTCCGCCGCGGGCGGCTCCTACGAGCAGTACTTC.

The table lists this clone with a few counts. Within the sample, other DNA sequences also encode this same CDR3. V gene TRBV18 combines with J gene TRBJ1-5; 7 bases map to TRBD1. CDR1 KGHSH and CDR2 LQKENI come from the germline V gene. The CDR3 loop spans 14 amino acids. With V trimmed by 3 bases and J by 1 base, 0 bases remained unmatched. This CDR3 is CASSPGQSNQPQHF. CDR3 DNA: TGTGCCAGCTCACCGGGACAGAGCAATCAGCCCCAGCATTTT.

This clone appeared once. The chain recombines TRBV4-3 with TRBJ1-6, with a weak D call TRBD1 (5 bases). CDR1 and CDR2 (germline): LGHNA, YSLEER. Trimming stripped 0 bases from V and 10 bases from J, with 19 bases between. The CDR3 spans 17 residues. CDR3 sequence (DNA): TGCGCCAGCAGCCAAGAGTATGGAGGGGATATTTCCTCACCCCTCCACTTT. It specifies CASSQEYGGDISSPLHF.

In regard to this clone: This sample includes further DNA sequences coding for the same CDR3. The chain links TRBV19 to TRBJ1-5, with D possibly TRBD1 on 6 matching bases. The CDR3 totals 14 residues. V was clipped by 6 bases and J by 3 bases, with 12 bases between them. Germline assignment: CDR1 LNHDA and CDR2 SQIVND (reference sequence). The DNA for the CDR3 is TGTGCCAGTAGCCTGGACAGCCCCAATCAGCCCCAGCATTTT. This codes for CASSLDSPNQPQHF.

This chain connects TRBV18 to TRBJ1-4; the D gene is possibly TRBD1 (5 bases). The CDR3 runs to 17 residues. V was cut by 3 bases and J by 0 bases, with 14 bases left in between. Germline loops: CDR1 KGHSH, CDR2 LQKENI. This chain's CDR3 is CASSPVRGAATNEKLFF. The CDR3, as DNA: TGTGCCAGCTCACCGGTGAGGGGAGCGGCAACTAATGAAAAACTGTTTTTT.

The rearrangement joins TRBV18 to TRBJ1-1; TRBD1 matches 8 bases. J was trimmed by 1 base and V by 4 bases; bases with no gene match: 5. From germline, CDR1 is KGHSH and CDR2 LQKENI. This CDR3 spans 15 amino acids. CDR3 nucleotides: TGTGCCAGCTCACGAGGGACAGGCCAGAACACTGAAGCTTTCTTT. It is translated as CASSRGTGQNTEAFF.

J is TRBJ2-3 and V is TRBV21-1; the table's D call, TRBD2, has no DNA check behind it. TRBV21-1 is a documented pseudogene. This CDR3 is built from 13 residues. The CDR3 loop reads CASSASGRRPQYF. CDR3 DNA: TGTGCCAGCAGCGCGTCGGGTAGACGCCCGCAGTATTTT.

This chain connects TRBV4-3 to TRBJ2-3; TRBD2 matches 7 bases. This CDR3 is 17 amino acids long. The V segment lost 0 bases and the J segment 5 bases; nucleotides outside the gene matches: 11. Germline V lookup: CDR1 LGHNA, CDR2 YSLEER. CDR3 residues: CASSQDWERDGLDTQYF. DNA for the CDR3: TGCGCCAGCAGCCAAGATTGGGAGCGGGATGGGCTAGATACGCAGTATTTT.

The chain recombines TRBV6-6 with TRBJ2-2; D uncertain. V was cut by 2 bases and J by 0 bases, with 10 bases left in between. The CDR3 is 16 residues long. The germline V gene encodes CDR1 MNHNY and CDR2 SVGAGI (reference sequence). As DNA, the CDR3 is TGTGCCAGCAGTTACCCCTCGGACCCGAACACCGGGGAGCTGTTTTTT. It codes for CASSYPSDPNTGELFF.

The chain couples TRBV5-6 to TRBJ2-1; 7 bases are a match to TRBD2. The CDR3 has 16 residues. Germline assignment: CDR1 SGHDT and CDR2 YYEEEE. Trimming took 4 bases from V and 1 from J; bases not matched to a gene: 8. CDR3 region: CASSLGLVTSYNEQFF. As DNA, the CDR3 is TGTGCCAGCAGCCTCGGACTAGTAACTTCCTACAATGAGCAGTTCTTC.

This clone was counted once. The J gene is TRBJ1-6, the V gene TRBV5-1; unclear D gene. Germline-derived CDR1 and CDR2 are SGHRS and YFSETQ. This CDR3 is built from 13 residues. V lost 4 bases and J 8 bases, leaving 10 bases between the germline ends. The DNA of the CDR3 is TGCGCCAGCAGCGGGTCTGGGGATTCACCCCTCCACTTT. This codes for CASSGSGDSPLHF.

In its sample, this clone was seen once. Because the CDR3 is missing its conserved closing phenylalanine or tryptophan, this is likely a read error. The chain combines TRBV7-9 with TRBJ1-1; D possibly corresponds to TRBD1 (5 bases). Germline CDR1 reads SEHNR; CDR2 reads FQNEAQ (reference sequence). The length of the CDR3 is 15 residues. The V end lost 5 bases, the J end lost 0 bases, and 13 bases lay between the germline ends. The CDR3: CASSPSGGLNTEAFL. The CDR3 DNA reads TGTGCCAGCAGCCCGTCTGGGGGTCTGAACACTGAAGCTTTCCTT.

Here the CDR3 reads CASSYTGTGTYEQYF. The CDR3 coding sequence is TGTGCCAGCAGCTACACCGGGACAGGGACCTACGAGCAGTACTTC. The rearrangement joins TRBV6-5 to TRBJ2-7; 9 bases are shared with TRBD1. Trimming removed 6 bases from V and 2 bases from J; junction bases left unmatched: 8. The germline V gene encodes CDR1 MNHEY and CDR2 SVGAGI. This CDR3 comprises 15 residues.

A few counts support this clone. J is TRBJ1-1 and V is TRBV30, with D unclear. CDR3 length: 14 residues. The germline V gene encodes CDR1 GTSNPN and CDR2 SVGIG (reference sequence). V was shortened by 0 bases and J by 1 base, with 9 bases between the two germline ends. CDR3 nucleotide sequence: TGTGCCTGGAGTGTACTCGGCAGGAACACTGAAGCTTTCTTT. Translated: CAWSVLGRNTEAFF.